The entry that follows covers one T cell receptor (beta chain) sequence. Attachment of unique molecular identifiers was made to individual cDNA molecules. TCRdb redid the calling of the 5' RACE reads with MiXCR, one entry per CDR3 protein. The sample lists around 40,000 distinct CDR3 sequences; about 6.3% were seen once. This specimen comes from a study of early T cells in non-severe SARS-CoV-2 infection. Study context: Chains stayed unpaired after sequencing of bulk RNA from unsorted whole blood.

The CDR3 spans 16 residues. Germline V gene data show CDR1 as LNHDA and CDR2 as SQIVND (reference sequence). The V end was cut by 0 bases, the J end by 5 bases, with 14 bases between. V is TRBV19 and J is TRBJ1-5, with D unresolved. The sequenced sample consisted of whole blood. This TCR was sampled from an adult who was a healthcare worker with PCR-confirmed SARS-CoV-2 infection or an uninfected control (not recorded which). CDR3 region: CASSIDLGYLDQPQHF. DNA for the CDR3: TGTGCCAGTAGTATAGATCTTGGGTACTTGGATCAGCCCCAGCATTTT.